This T cell receptor (beta chain) was sequenced in a study of T cell repertoires in cytomegalovirus infection. Background on the study: Public TCR beta signatures marked donors with CMV infection and the matching HLA.

TCRdb redid the calling of the reads with MiXCR, one entry per CDR3 protein. Here the sample spans 630,000 or so distinct CDR3 sequences, approximately 25% being singletons. The CDR3 covers 14 residues. Germline values: CDR1 SNHLY, CDR2 FYNNEI. Trimming pared 2 bases from V and 1 base from J, leaving 6 bases between. This clonotype was detected a few times. The antigen is unknown. Study observations and caveats: Clonotype analysis showed dominance of the ex vivo response by HLA-C-restricted CMV-specific TCR beta clonotypes. Cumulative frequency of public TCR beta families picked out carriers of CMV plus the relevant HLA.

The chain couples TRBV2 to TRBJ2-1; D not resolved. The sequencing sample was made of CD8+ T cells from PBMCs. The sequence was collected from a human donor in good health (CMV status not recorded). Some clones in this sample may be carry-over from other donors' samples. The DNA for the CDR3 is TGTGCCAGCAGTGAAAATCCATCCTACAATGAGCAGTTCTTC. It translates to CASSENPSYNEQFF.